This record concerns one T cell receptor (beta chain) sequence. TCRdb re-called the 5' RACE reads with MiXCR, one entry per CDR3 protein. The data show 550,000 to 700,000 distinct CDR3 sequences, 21% seen once. This sample was included in a study of identical twins. V was cut by 4 bases and J by 0 bases, with 10 bases left in between. The CDR3 is 14 amino acids. Germline V gives CDR1 SGDLS, CDR2 YYNGEE. The sample was also reused in another study, on T cells expressing NK-cell markers. Per that study: HCMV seropositivity marked seven of the eight sequenced donors; one was seronegative. In several donors, dominant clonotypes made up roughly 28.3-65% of CD3+CD56-NKG2C+ cells.

The source is a young woman in good health. The V and J genes are TRBV9 and TRBJ2-5; D remains ambiguous. Specimen: PBMCs. CDR3 protein: CASSPTGYQETQYF. The CDR3 DNA sequence: TGTGCCAGCAGCCCCACCGGGTACCAAGAGACCCAGTACTTC.